This T cell receptor beta chain was captured by sequencing in a study of blood T cell repertoires in COVID-19. Study-level background: The samples span acute and convalescent COVID-19 from the United States, Italy and Spain. From T cells, B-cell-depleted T cells, or PBMCs came the material, which was cDNA or gDNA.

Methods used by the authors: For nucleated cells, counts were estimated from reference gene primer amplification. Libraries were prepared by immunoSEQ multiplex PCR; TCRdb keeps only in-frame clonotypes and omits some of them. That table gives V, J and clone size, and the DNA gave D and trimming. Among about 140,000 clones listed, 65% to 85% were seen once. The germline gives CDR1 SGDLS, CDR2 YYNGEE. V trimming: 0 bases; J trimming: 6 bases; junction bases outside the gene matches: 5. This CDR3 has 14 amino acids. In Seattle, patients joined the study during active infection and were tracked longitudinally.

J is TRBJ1-1 and V is TRBV9; TRBD1 matches 7 bases. Sequencing input: peripheral blood. The receptor was derived from a man in his thirties or forties with COVID-19, enrolled during active disease. CDR3 residues: CASSVAAGGSEAFF. CDR3 DNA: TGTGCCAGCAGCGTAGCGGCAGGGGGGTCTGAAGCTTTCTTT.